The next 12 T cell receptor beta chains were all read from a single sample in a study of T cell repertoires in cytomegalovirus infection. For these TCRs, the target antigens are not known. Using its own MiXCR run on the reads, TCRdb lists one record per CDR3 protein. The data hold nearly 700,000 distinct CDR3 sequences, with approximately 33% observed a single time. The material was cultured PBMCs, obtained from culture after CMV antigen stimulation. The receptors were sampled from a human donor in good health (CMV status not recorded). Some clones in this sample may be carry-over from other donors' samples.

This clonotype has a handful of counts. This chain uses TRBV6-1 with TRBJ1-4; TRBD1 matches 7 bases. There are 13 residues in the CDR3. The V gene end was trimmed by 5 bases and the J gene end by 7 bases; junction bases not matched to a gene: 4. The germline gives CDR1 MNHNS, CDR2 SASEGT. The CDR3, as DNA: TGTGCCAGCAGTAAGTGGGACAGTGAAAAACTGTTTTTT. Translating gives CASSKWDSEKLFF.

This chain joins TRBV7-2 and TRBJ2-1; the match to TRBD2 covers 9 bases. Per the germline V gene, CDR1 is SGHTA and CDR2 is FQGNSA. The CDR3 loop spans 15 amino acids. V shed 2 bases, J shed 8 bases, and the junction held 7 bases outside the gene matches. Written as DNA, the CDR3 is TGTGCCAGCAGCTTATCGGGACTAGCAAGCCATGAGCAGTTCTTC. Its protein product is CASSLSGLASHEQFF.

The chain combines TRBV27 with TRBJ2-5, with TRBD2 matching 7 bases. The CDR3 is made up of 14 amino acids. V lost 6 bases and J lost 0; bases outside the gene matches: 4. CDR1 and CDR2 (germline): MNHEY, SMNVEV (reference sequence). The CDR3 nucleotides read TGTGCCAGCAGCACCAGCGGGAACCAAGAGACCCAGTACTTC. Protein: CASSTSGNQETQYF.

This chain links TRBV2 with TRBJ2-5; possible D gene TRBD2, 5 bases. CDR3 length: 16 residues. Looked up from germline, CDR1 is SNHLY and CDR2 is FYNNEI. Trimming pared 9 bases from V and 4 bases from J, leaving 24 bases between. The CDR3 spells CARTNMVWGEVETQYF. The CDR3 DNA reads TGTGCCAGGACAAATATGGTGTGGGGAGAGGTAGAGACCCAGTACTTC. The entire variable domain, with the rest obtained from reference TRBV2 and TRBJ2-5, is as follows: EPEVTQTPSHQVTQMGQEVILRCVPISNHLYFYWYRQILGQKVEFLVSFYNNEISEKSEIFDDQFSVERPDGSNFTLKIRSTKLEDSAMYFCARTNMVWGEVETQYFGPGTRLLVL.

This clonotype was found many times. This chain links TRBV7-2 with TRBJ1-1; TRBD1 might be the D (5 bases). CDR1 SGHTA and CDR2 FQGNSA come from the germline V gene. The CDR3 has 16 amino acids. The V gene lost 1 base and the J gene lost 0 bases, with 12 bases spanning the gap. In nucleotides, the CDR3 is TGTGCCAGCAGCTTAGGGTTACAGGCGTTGAACACTGAAGCTTTCTTT. Translated, it gives CASSLGLQALNTEAFF.

This clonotype occurred a few times. This rearrangement joins TRBV27 to TRBJ1-2; possible D gene TRBD1, 6 bases. Germline V gene sequence: CDR1 MNHEY, CDR2 SMNVEV (reference sequence). The CDR3 runs to 15 residues. The ends were cut back, 6 bases at V and 8 bases at J, with 22 bases in the middle. The chain's CDR3 is CASSPGRGRIGGYTF. The DNA of the CDR3 is TGTGCCAGCAGCCCGGGCAGGGGAAGAATAGGCGGCTACACCTTC.

The J gene is TRBJ1-6, the V gene TRBV20-1, with 8 bases aligning to TRBD1. After removal of 5 bases from V and 13 bases from J, the junction contained 10 bases not matched to a gene. The CDR3 runs 13 residues. Germline V CDR1 and CDR2: DFQATT, SNEGSKA (reference sequence). CDR3 residues: CSALPGQGSPLHF. The CDR3 coding sequence is TGCAGTGCTCTCCCCGGACAGGGATCCCCCCTCCACTTT.

This clonotype was picked up a small number of times. The J gene is TRBJ2-7, the V gene TRBV15; either TRBD1 or TRBD2 may supply D (5 bases each). The V end was cut by 0 bases, the J end by 6 bases, with 18 bases between. Looked up from germline, CDR1 is LNHNV and CDR2 is YYDKDF (reference sequence). The CDR3 has 16 residues. CDR3 coding DNA: TGTGCCACCAGCAGAGATCTGGGTGGGGGTTGGAGCGAGCAGTACTTC. This sequence encodes CATSRDLGGGWSEQYF.

J is TRBJ1-2 and V is TRBV7-2, with D tentatively TRBD1 (6 bases). The CDR3 loop spans 13 amino acids. V was pared by 2 bases and J by 8 bases, with 12 bases between. Looked up from germline, CDR1 is SGHTA and CDR2 is FQGNSA. CDR3 nucleotides: TGTGCCAGCAGCTTAAGTACAGGGTACGGCTACACCTTC. This gives the protein CASSLSTGYGYTF. Variable domain in full (rest from reference TRBV7-2 and TRBJ1-2): GAGVSQSPSNKVTEKGKDVELRCDPISGHTALYWYRQSLGQGLEFLIYFQGNSAPDKSGLPSDRFSAERTGGSVSTLTIQRTQQEDSAVYLCASSLSTGYGYTFGSGTRLTVV.

This clonotype was counted ten times or more. J is TRBJ1-2 and V is TRBV7-2; a possible D gene is TRBD1 (5 bases). CDR1 and CDR2 (germline): SGHTA, FQGNSA. V was trimmed by 3 bases and J by 7 bases, leaving 15 bases between them. This CDR3 is built from 14 residues. The CDR3 reads CASSFRASTGGYTF. CDR3 sequence (DNA): TGTGCCAGCAGCTTCAGGGCAAGCACGGGTGGCTACACCTTC.

This clonotype was recorded a few times. The V gene is TRBV28, the J gene TRBJ2-6; D call uncertain. The CDR3 is 16 amino acids. CDR1 is MDHEN, CDR2 SYDVKM, per germline. V was shortened by 1 base and J by 5 bases, with 12 bases between the two germline ends. The CDR3 loop is CASSLLADPWANVLTF. For the CDR3, the DNA is TGTGCCAGCAGTTTATTGGCCGACCCTTGGGCCAACGTCCTGACTTTC.

V and J are TRBV5-8 and TRBJ1-2, with D maybe TRBD1 (5 bases). From germline, CDR1 is SGHTS and CDR2 YDEGEE. The V gene lost 7 bases and the J gene lost 5 bases, with 15 bases spanning the gap. The CDR3 extends over 13 amino acids. The CDR3 DNA follows: TGTGCCAGCCCGAAGCGGGGCTTTTATGGCTACACCTTC. Residues: CASPKRGFYGYTF.